A single sample gave rise to the 15 T cell receptor beta chains below, sequenced in a study of beta chain features in type 1 diabetes. No antigen has been assigned to these receptors. Whole-study findings and limits: Shortening that was moderate but significant affected the TCRB CDR3s of Type 1 diabetes patients in all four CD4+ subsets.

Of the isolated RNA, all was reverse transcribed, and so the sequenced material was expressed TCRB transcripts. Clones were sequenced by immunoSEQ multiplex PCR, and TCRdb holds only the in-frame ones, with some missing. The sample contains around 140,000 clones, roughly an eighth of which appear only once. Specimen: central memory CD4+ T cells from blood. All receptors come from a man aged 18 to 30 with type 1 diabetes.

The gene calls are TRBV30 and TRBJ2-7; TRBD1 matches at 10 bases. The length of the CDR3 is 13 residues. Germline-derived CDR1 and CDR2 are GTSNPN and SVGIG (reference sequence). V dropped 5 bases and J dropped 9; count of bases not matched to a gene: 10. CDR3 loop: CAWELGTGVGQYF. Here the CDR3 DNA reads TGTGCCTGGGAGCTTGGGACAGGGGTAGGGCAGTACTTC. The full variable domain, with the rest looked up from reference TRBV30 and TRBJ2-7, is SQTIHQWPATLVQPVGSPLSLECTVEGTSNPNLYWYRQAAGRGLQLLFYSVGIGQISSEVPQNLSASRPQDRQFILSSKKLLLSDSGFYLCAWELGTGVGQYFGPGTRLTVT.

This clone appeared a few times. V and J are TRBV5-1 and TRBJ1-1, with TRBD1 identical over 10 bases. The CDR3 contains 17 residues. The germline gives CDR1 SGHRS, CDR2 YFSETQ. J lost 1 base, V lost 0 bases, and 6 bases had no gene match. In DNA, the CDR3 is TGCGCCAGCAGCTTGGTGGGACAGGGGCGGAAGAACACTGAAGCTTTCTTT. The encoded protein is CASSLVGQGRKNTEAFF.

This clone came up many times. The chain has TRBV29-1 and TRBJ1-5; the D is unclear. CDR1 SQVTM and CDR2 ANQGSEA come from the germline V gene. Trimming cost V 7 bases and J 7 bases, with 14 bases left between them. The CDR3 is 12 residues long. The CDR3 DNA sequence: TGCAGCGCTGCCCAGGAAGGACAGCCCCAGCATTTT. As protein: CSAAQEGQPQHF.

This clone was seen a few times. The chain joins TRBV25-1 to TRBJ1-2; 10 bases match TRBD1. Germline V CDR1 and CDR2: MGHDK, SYGVNS. The junction had 5 bases not matched to a gene; V was cut back by 1 base and J by 3 bases. This CDR3 has 16 residues. The CDR3 region has the DNA TGTGCCAGCAGTGAATGGGGTGGACAGGGGGACTATGGCTACACCTTC. It yields the protein CASSEWGGQGDYGYTF.

This clone occurred a few times. This chain joins TRBV30 and TRBJ1-2, with D perhaps matching TRBD1 (5 bases). Germline loops: CDR1 GTSNPN, CDR2 SVGIG (reference sequence). The CDR3 runs 15 residues. Trimming removed 2 bases at V and 7 bases at J, with 20 bases between. The DNA for the CDR3 is TGTGCCTGGAGTCCCGGAGGGACCCACAAGGGTGGCTACACCTTC. Protein product: CAWSPGGTHKGGYTF.

Only a few counts were recorded for this clone. The chain recombines TRBV12-5 with TRBJ2-5; maybe TRBD1 (6 bases). The CDR3 consists of 14 residues. CDR1 and CDR2 from the germline V gene are LGHNT and FRNRAP. The V end was cut by 4 bases, the J end by 1 base, with 10 bases between. CDR3: CASGSGQSQETQYF. In nucleotides, the CDR3 is TGTGCTAGTGGTTCCGGACAGTCCCAAGAGACCCAGTACTTC. The complete variable domain, with remaining parts taken from reference TRBV12-5 and TRBJ2-5, reads DARVTQTPRHKVTEMGQEVTMRCQPILGHNTVFWYRQTMMQGLELLAYFRNRAPLDDSGMPKDRFSAEMPDATLATLKIQPSEPRDSAVYFCASGSGQSQETQYFGPGTRLLVL.

The V call is TRBV10-3, the J call TRBJ2-5, with D possibly being TRBD2 (6 bases). V lost 5 bases to trimming and J lost 3 bases, with 16 bases between them. This CDR3 has 15 amino acids. The V gene's germline CDR1 is ENHRY and CDR2 SYGVKD. CDR3 sequence: CAISNPRDPKETQYF. In nucleotides, the CDR3 is TGTGCCATCAGTAACCCGCGGGACCCAAAAGAGACCCAGTACTTC.

This clone was found a few times. V gene TRBV25-1 combines with J gene TRBJ1-5; 7 bases line up with TRBD1. CDR1 MGHDK and CDR2 SYGVNS come from the germline V gene. V lost 6 bases and J lost 2; bases outside the gene matches: 1. The CDR3 has 13 residues. This CDR3 reads CASRGQGNQPQHF. The CDR3 DNA reads as TGTGCCAGCAGAGGACAGGGCAATCAGCCCCAGCATTTT. The whole variable domain, remainder taken from reference TRBV25-1 and TRBJ1-5, is EADIYQTPRYLVIGTGKKITLECSQTMGHDKMYWYQQDPGMELHLIHYSYGVNSTEKGDLSSESTVSRIRTEHFPLTLESARPSHTSQYLCASRGQGNQPQHFGDGTRLSIL.

In its sample, this clone ranks as medium-sized. The chain combines TRBV7-9 with TRBJ2-3, with 8 bases matching TRBD1. Trimming cost V 5 bases and J 0 bases; bases outside gene matches: 7. The CDR3 loop spans 16 amino acids. Germline assignment: CDR1 SEHNR and CDR2 FQNEAQ (reference sequence). CDR3: CASSPDRGFSTDTQYF. CDR3 in DNA: TGTGCCAGCAGCCCCGACAGGGGTTTTAGCACAGATACGCAGTATTTT.

In this sample, this clone turned up a few times. J is TRBJ2-4 and V is TRBV5-6; a weak D match, TRBD2 (6 bases). The CDR3 is made up of 16 amino acids. Germline V gives CDR1 SGHDT, CDR2 YYEEEE. Trimming pared 4 bases from V and 6 bases from J, leaving 20 bases between. CDR3 sequence: CASSLIGGGVINIQYF. CDR3 coding DNA: TGTGCCAGCAGCCTTATCGGAGGAGGGGTTATAAACATTCAGTACTTC.

The V gene is TRBV30, the J gene TRBJ2-7; 7 bases are shared with TRBD1. This CDR3 is 17 amino acids long. The V segment lost 3 bases and the J segment 3 bases; nucleotides outside the gene matches: 17. Germline-derived CDR1 and CDR2 are GTSNPN and SVGIG (reference sequence). The CDR3 coding sequence is TGTGCCTGGAGGGTCCCCTACCAGGGACAGCAAATCTACGAGCAGTACTTC. This codes for CAWRVPYQGQQIYEQYF. Using reference TRBV30 and TRBJ2-7 for the parts outside the CDR3, the full variable domain is SQTIHQWPATLVQPVGSPLSLECTVEGTSNPNLYWYRQAAGRGLQLLFYSVGIGQISSEVPQNLSASRPQDRQFILSSKKLLLSDSGFYLCAWRVPYQGQQIYEQYFGPGTRLTVT.

The genes are TRBV18 and TRBJ1-5, with D unresolved. This CDR3 has 15 amino acids. Germline CDR1 is KGHSH and CDR2 is LQKENI. Deletions cut 4 bases from V and 2 bases from J, with 12 bases between. As DNA, the CDR3 is TGTGCCAGCTCACAAGGGTATGACGGCAATCAGCCCCAGCATTTT. Encoded protein: CASSQGYDGNQPQHF. The entire variable domain, with the rest obtained from reference TRBV18 and TRBJ1-5, is as follows: NAGVMQNPRHLVRRRGQEARLRCSPMKGHSHVYWYRQLPEEGLKFMVYLQKENIIDESGMPKERFSAEFPKEGPSILRIQQVVRGDSAAYFCASSQGYDGNQPQHFGDGTRLSIL.

This chain links TRBV5-1 with TRBJ1-2, with TRBD1 matching over 8 bases. The germline CDR1 and CDR2 sequences are SGHRS and YFSETQ. Trimming at V came to 2 bases and at J to 3 bases, leaving 3 bases not matched to a gene. The CDR3 totals 14 residues. Written as DNA, the CDR3 is TGCGCCAGCAGCTTTCAGGGGGCAGACTATGGCTACACCTTC. Translated: CASSFQGADYGYTF. Based on the CDR3 plus reference TRBV5-1 and TRBJ1-2, the full variable domain is KAGVTQTPRYLIKTRGQQVTLSCSPISGHRSVSWYQQTPGQGLQFLFEYFSETQRNKGNFPGRFSGRQFSNSRSEMNVSTLELGDSALYLCASSFQGADYGYTFGSGTRLTVV.

V and J are TRBV4-1 and TRBJ2-3, with D tentatively TRBD2 (6 bases). V was pared by 0 bases and J by 5 bases, with 15 bases between. The CDR3 sequence is 16 residues long. CDR1 MGHRA and CDR2 YSYEKL come from the germline V gene. CDR3 sequence (DNA): TGCGCCAGCAGCCAAGATGTAGGCGGGGCAGTAGATACGCAGTATTTT. It translates to CASSQDVGGAVDTQYF.

The CDR3 bases are TGTGCCAGCAGCCCCCTCTCAGGGGGGATAGAGACCCAGTACTTC. The encoded protein is CASSPLSGGIETQYF. V usage is TRBV11-3 and J usage is TRBJ2-5; tentatively, D is TRBD1 (7 bases). This CDR3 comprises 15 residues. Germline CDR1 reads SGHNT; CDR2 reads YENEEA. Trimming shortened V by 5 bases and J by 4 bases, and 17 bases separated the two germline ends.